Included here is one T cell receptor (beta chain) sequence, with context. This entry belongs to a study of memory CD4+ T cells and cytomegalovirus serostatus. Profiling relied on immunoSEQ multiplex PCR, and the TCRdb table lists in-frame clones only, not all of them. The sample lists about 82,000 clones, 65% to 85% occurring once. V lost 3 bases and J 0 bases, leaving 8 bases between the germline ends. The CDR3 is 14 residues long. Germline CDR1 and CDR2: GTSNPN and SVGIG (reference sequence). The sort gate was single viable CD3+CD4+CD8-CD45RO+ cells for memory CD4+ T cells. The rearrangement uses TRBV30 and TRBJ2-2; tentatively, D is TRBD1 or TRBD2 (5 bases each). Sample: memory CD4+ T cells from blood. The TCR originated in an adult in good health and CMV-seronegative. The DNA for the CDR3 is TGTGCCTGGAGAAGGGGAGCGAACACCGGGGAGCTGTTTTTT. Amino acid sequence: CAWRRGANTGELFF.